This passage covers 20 T cell receptor beta chains from one sample sequenced in a study of T-cell reconstitution after alpha-beta-depleted transplantation in children. This sample's TCRbeta library carried unique molecular identifier barcodes. MiXCR was run by TCRdb on the PCR reads, yielding one entry per CDR3 protein. The profile covers around 87,000 distinct CDR3 sequences, with roughly 8% appearing a single time and 6.9% taken by the ten largest. Here the sequenced sample was PBMCs from the stem cell graft donor, taken from the stem cell graft. The origin of the receptors is a human donor who donated a stem cell graft to a child with congenital amegakaryocytic thrombocytopenia.

This clonotype has ten or more counts. CDR3 nucleotide sequence: TGTGCCTGGAATGAGGGTTTTCGGTATGGCTACACCTTC. Protein sequence: CAWNEGFRYGYTF. The chain uses TRBV30 and TRBJ1-2, with D uncertain. CDR1 and CDR2 from the germline V gene are GTSNPN and SVGIG (reference sequence). The CDR3 length is 13 residues. Trimming took 4 bases from V and 5 from J, leaving 14 bases between them.

This clonotype was counted ten times or more. The chain couples TRBV28 to TRBJ2-1; D not resolved. From germline, CDR1 is MDHEN and CDR2 SYDVKM. The V end lost 5 bases, the J end lost 0 bases, and 11 bases lay between the germline ends. The CDR3 length is 15 residues. The CDR3 DNA sequence: TGTGCCAGCAGTACCCCACCTAGCTCCTACAATGAGCAGTTCTTC. Translation: CASSTPPSSYNEQFF.

This clonotype was observed at least ten times. J is TRBJ2-7 and V is TRBV29-1; the D is unclear. Trimming pared 0 bases from V and 6 bases from J, leaving 3 bases between. CDR1 is SQVTM, CDR2 ANQGSEA, per germline. The length of the CDR3 is 10 residues. CDR3 amino acids: CSVEDAEQYF. CDR3 nucleotides: TGCAGCGTTGAAGATGCCGAGCAGTACTTC.

This clonotype has at least ten counts. The rearrangement uses TRBV20-1 and TRBJ2-7; 12 nucleotides line up with TRBD2. The CDR3 is 15 residues long. CDR1 and CDR2 from the germline V gene are DFQATT and SNEGSKA (reference sequence). With 5 bases clipped from V and 0 bases from J, the junction kept 5 bases outside the gene matches. Written as DNA, the CDR3 is TGCAGTGCTGGACTAGCGGGACCCAGCTCCTACGAGCAGTACTTC. Translated: CSAGLAGPSSYEQYF.

With regard to this clonotype: This CDR3 fails to terminate in the conserved phenylalanine or tryptophan, so it likely reflects a read error. The chain is built from TRBV29-1 and TRBJ1-4, with no clear D. The CDR3 length is 15 residues. Germline V gene data show CDR1 as SQVTM and CDR2 as ANQGSEA. The CDR3 sequence: CGVGPGRGTNEKLFL. Written as DNA, the CDR3 is TGCGGCGTTGGGCCTGGGCGGGGAACTAATGAAAAACTGTTTTTG.

This chain links TRBV12-3 or TRBV12-4 with TRBJ2-3, with unresolved D. The V gene lost 2 bases and the J gene lost 9 bases, with 15 bases spanning the gap. The CDR3 loop spans 14 amino acids. Written as DNA, the CDR3 is TGTGCCAGCAGTTTACTGGCCGCCGCGGAGACGCAGTATTTT. This sequence encodes CASSLLAAAETQYF.

In regard to this clonotype: This may arise from a read error, as a much more abundant clone is one base away. CDR3 sequence (DNA): TGTGCCAGCAGCTTAAAGGGACAGGCCAACTCCGAGCAGTACTTC. Translated: CASSLKGQANSEQYF. The chain is built from TRBV7-3 and TRBJ2-7; 8 bases map to TRBD1. Unmatched junction bases numbered 8, after V lost 1 base and J lost 6 bases. This CDR3 region has 15 residues. Germline loops: CDR1 SGHTA, CDR2 FQGTGA.

J is TRBJ2-7 and V is TRBV19, with TRBD2 as a possible D gene (6 bases). The CDR3 sequence is 15 residues long. Per the germline V gene, CDR1 is LNHDA and CDR2 is SQIVND (reference sequence). V was trimmed by 6 bases and J by 2 bases, leaving 17 bases between them. CDR3 sequence (DNA): TGTGCCAGTAGCTCCCCAGCGGGCGTACCCTACGAGCAGTACTTC. Its translation: CASSSPAGVPYEQYF. Complete variable domain (other parts from reference TRBV19 and TRBJ2-7): DGGITQSPKYLFRKEGQNVTLSCEQNLNHDAMYWYRQDPGQGLRLIYYSQIVNDFQKGDIAEGYSVSREKKESFPLTVTSAQKNPTAFYLCASSSPAGVPYEQYFGPGTRLTVT.

This clonotype was counted at least ten times. V gene TRBV7-9 combines with J gene TRBJ2-7, with 13 bases fitting TRBD2. The CDR3 has 18 amino acids. Germline V CDR1 and CDR2: SEHNR, FQNEAQ (reference sequence). Trimming at V came to 5 bases and at J to 3 bases, leaving 13 bases not matched to a gene. CDR3: CASSNGLAGALLDYEQYF. In nucleotides, the CDR3 is TGTGCCAGCAGCAATGGACTAGCGGGAGCTCTCCTGGACTACGAGCAGTACTTC.

This clonotype occurred many times. The genes are TRBV11-2 and TRBJ2-3; D not resolved. Trimming shortened V by 1 base and J by 1 base, and 18 bases separated the two germline ends. Germline V gives CDR1 SGHAT, CDR2 FQNNGV. This CDR3 is built from 18 residues. The CDR3 region has the DNA TGTGCCAGCAGCTTAGCTCTGGCATCGCGCCCCGGCACAGATACGCAGTATTTT. Residues: CASSLALASRPGTDTQYF.

Worth noting for this clonotype: This clone may be a read error of a much larger clone one base away. The chain combines TRBV20-1 with TRBJ2-4; TRBD1 agrees at 9 bases. CDR1 DFQATT and CDR2 SNEGSKA come from the germline V gene (reference sequence). This CDR3 contains 17 residues. DNA of the CDR3: TGCAGTGCGCCCCGGGACAGGGAAGAGAGAGCCAATAACATTCAGTACTTC. Its protein is CSAPRDREERANNIQYF.

This clonotype was detected many times. The chain employs TRBV29-1 and TRBJ2-1; D is possibly TRBD1 or TRBD2 (6 bases each). CDR3 length equals 8 residues. CDR1 is SQVTM and CDR2 is ANQGSEA in the germline V gene. Trimming removed 6 bases at V and 15 bases at J, with 9 bases between. The CDR3 spells CSVGGPFF. The CDR3 DNA follows: TGCAGCGTGGGGGGCCCGTTCTTC.

This clonotype was picked up many times. J is TRBJ2-2 and V is TRBV10-3; TRBD1 agrees at 9 bases. The V segment lost 7 bases and the J segment 5 bases; nucleotides outside the gene matches: 2. The CDR3 extends over 13 amino acids. The germline V gene encodes CDR1 ENHRY and CDR2 SYGVKD. The chain's CDR3 is CAINGQGTGELFF. CDR3 nucleotide sequence: TGTGCCATCAACGGACAGGGGACCGGGGAGCTGTTTTTT.

This clonotype was detected once. The V call is TRBV25-1, the J call TRBJ1-3; D call uncertain. Germline CDR1 MGHDK, CDR2 SYGVNS. V lost 3 bases, J lost 2 bases, and 11 bases lay in between. CDR3 size: 15 residues. The CDR3 here is CASSERRSAGNTIYF. In nucleotides, the CDR3 is TGTGCCAGCAGTGAGAGACGGAGCGCTGGAAACACCATATATTTT.

This clonotype was observed at least ten times. V usage is TRBV20-1 and J usage is TRBJ2-7, with D unresolved. The V and J ends lost 5 bases and 6 bases respectively, with 8 bases between them. This CDR3 has 10 residues. The germline V gene encodes CDR1 DFQATT and CDR2 SNEGSKA (reference sequence). CDR3 sequence reads: CSASYGEQYF. CDR3 in DNA: TGCAGTGCTTCGTACGGCGAGCAGTACTTC.

This clonotype appeared many times. The chain carries TRBV7-2 and TRBJ1-2; a possible D gene is TRBD1 (6 bases). V dropped 7 bases and J dropped 8 bases, with 11 bases sitting between them. There are 11 residues in the CDR3. Germline V lookup: CDR1 SGHTA, CDR2 FQGNSA. The CDR3 region has the DNA TGTGCCAGCACACAGGGAGGGGGCTACACCTTC. Translation: CASTQGGGYTF.

This clonotype was observed at least ten times. This sequence joins TRBV21-1 and TRBJ2-7; TRBD2, the D gene given by the table, was not confirmed from the DNA. TRBV21-1 is an annotated pseudogene. The CDR3 loop spans 11 amino acids. The CDR3 nucleotides read TGTGCCAGCCGAGGGGAGGGCTATCCGTACTTC. Its protein product is CASRGEGYPYF.

This clonotype came up many times. This chain links TRBV19 with TRBJ1-6; no clear D. The V end lost 3 bases, the J end lost 6 bases, and 9 bases lay between the germline ends. The CDR3 sequence is 14 residues long. The germline gives CDR1 LNHDA, CDR2 SQIVND (reference sequence). The CDR3 loop is CASSILQANSPLHF. CDR3 nucleotides: TGTGCCAGTAGTATTCTCCAGGCTAATTCACCCCTCCACTTT. Supplemented by reference TRBV19 and TRBJ1-6, the full variable domain reads DGGITQSPKYLFRKEGQNVTLSCEQNLNHDAMYWYRQDPGQGLRLIYYSQIVNDFQKGDIAEGYSVSREKKESFPLTVTSAQKNPTAFYLCASSILQANSPLHFGNGTRLTVT.

J is TRBJ2-1 and V is TRBV4-3; D gene unclear. This CDR3 is 15 amino acids long. V was shortened by 0 bases and J by 5 bases, with 11 bases between the two germline ends. Looked up from germline, CDR1 is LGHNA and CDR2 is YSLEER. CDR3 region: CASSQEDRVNNEQFF. As DNA, the CDR3 is TGCGCCAGCAGCCAAGAGGACCGGGTAAACAATGAGCAGTTCTTC.

This clonotype was counted many times. This rearrangement joins TRBV27 to TRBJ2-7; TRBD2 might be the D (6 bases). This CDR3 has 14 residues. Germline-derived CDR1 and CDR2 are MNHEY and SMNVEV (reference sequence). The ends were cut back, 2 bases at V and 5 bases at J, with 13 bases in the middle. The CDR3 region is CASSLGGSVHEQYF. The CDR3 nucleotides read TGTGCCAGCAGTTTAGGAGGGTCCGTTCACGAGCAGTACTTC.